This is a list of T cell receptor beta chains from one sample in a study of identical twins. MiXCR, run by TCRdb on the 5' RACE reads, gives a single entry per CDR3 protein. The data show around 510,000 distinct CDR3 sequences, approximately 14% seen once. This sample also belongs to another study, concerning yellow fever vaccine responses in identical twins.

Sequencing input: CD4+ T cells sorted from blood. These receptors all stem from a woman younger than 35 in good health. CDR3s include the opening cysteine and the closing phenylalanine or tryptophan. D genes are given only for firm matches. Some rows have no size entry. The others give once, few or many, or a class for an expanded clone.

. | few | 14 | TRBJ1-6 | TRBV4-3 | TGCGCCAGCAGCCAAGATGTGGCGGGTTCACCCCTCCACTTT | CASSQDVAGSPLHF
TRBD1 | many | 14 | TRBJ1-1 | TRBV5-1 | TGCGCCAGCAGGACTGGGACAGGGTTAACTGAAGCTTTCTTT | CASRTGTGLTEAFF
. | . | 15 | TRBJ2-3 | TRBV29-1 | TGCAGCGTTGAAGATCGGCGGGGCCCCACAGATACGCAGTATTTT | CSVEDRRGPTDTQYF
. | few | 12 | TRBJ1-6 | TRBV28 | TGTGCCAGCAGTTTAGGAGGGTGGCCCCTCCACTTT | CASSLGGWPLHF
TRBD2 | . | 14 | TRBJ2-3 | TRBV12-3/TRBV12-4 | TGTGCCAGCCGGCTAGCGGGAGTAGGAGATACGCAGTATTTT | CASRLAGVGDTQYF
. | . | 14 | TRBJ2-1 | TRBV4-1 | TGCGCCAGCAGCCAACCTAACAGGGTCAATGAGCAGTTCTTC | CASSQPNRVNEQFF
. | . | 14 | TRBJ2-3 | TRBV6-1 | TGTGCCAGTTCTATTGGGGGCAGCACAGATACGCAGTATTTT | CASSIGGSTDTQYF
. | many | 11 | TRBJ1-1 | TRBV29-1 | TGCAGCGTAGCGCGGGGGACAGAAGCTTTCTTT | CSVARGTEAFF
. | few | 13 | TRBJ1-1 | TRBV6-1 | TGTGCCAGCAGTGCCACAAAAAACACTGAAGCTTTCTTT | CASSATKNTEAFF
. | few | 12 | TRBJ1-1 | TRBV7-9 | TGTGCCAGCAGCTTAACGAGCACTGAAGCTTTCTTT | CASSLTSTEAFF
. | . | 16 | TRBJ2-3 | TRBV5-1 | TGCGCCAGCAGCCGGTTTGGGGCTGGCTTCCCAGATACGCAGTATTTT | CASSRFGAGFPDTQYF
TRBD2 | . | 15 | TRBJ2-3 | TRBV20-1 | TGCAGTGCTAGAGAAGTGCTAGCGGGCACAGATACGCAGTATTTT | CSAREVLAGTDTQYF
TRBD1 | many | 14 | TRBJ2-3 | TRBV5-1 | TGCGCCAGCAGGCTGACAGGGAGCACAGATACGCAGTATTTT | CASRLTGSTDTQYF
. | few | 13 | TRBJ2-3 | TRBV4-3 | TGCGCCAGCAGCCAAGATTTGCAAGATACGCAGTATTTT | CASSQDLQDTQYF
. | . | 15 | TRBJ1-6 | TRBV9 | TGTGCCAGCAGCGTAGGCCAGTATGGAAATTCACCCCTCCACTTT | CASSVGQYGNSPLHF
. | many | 13 | TRBJ1-5 | TRBV7-2 | TGTGCCAGCAGCTTAGAACAGGGTCAGCCCCAGCATTTT | CASSLEQGQPQHF
. | . | 13 | TRBJ2-2 | TRBV7-2 | TGTGCCAGCAGCCAAGCAAACACCGGGGAGCTGTTTTTT | CASSQANTGELFF